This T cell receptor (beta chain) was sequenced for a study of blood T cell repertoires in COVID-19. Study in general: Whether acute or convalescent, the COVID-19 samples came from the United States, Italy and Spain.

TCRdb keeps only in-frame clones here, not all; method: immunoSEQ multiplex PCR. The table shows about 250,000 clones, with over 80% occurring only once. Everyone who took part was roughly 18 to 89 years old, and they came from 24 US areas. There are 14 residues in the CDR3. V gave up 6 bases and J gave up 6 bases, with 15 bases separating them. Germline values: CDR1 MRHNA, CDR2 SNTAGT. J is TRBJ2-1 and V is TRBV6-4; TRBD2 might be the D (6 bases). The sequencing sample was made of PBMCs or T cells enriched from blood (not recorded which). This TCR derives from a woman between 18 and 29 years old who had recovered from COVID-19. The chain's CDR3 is CASRERLGRNEQFF. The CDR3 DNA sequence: TGTGCCAGCAGGGAAAGACTAGGTCGCAATGAGCAGTTCTTC.